The rows below give T cell receptor beta chains drawn from one sample of a study of T cells after yellow fever vaccination. TCRdb redid the calling of the 5' RACE reads with MiXCR, one entry per CDR3 protein. The repertoire holds 150,000 to 200,000 distinct CDR3 sequences, with about 6% as singletons. The sequences come from CD4+ T cells sorted from PBMCs, collected on the day of the first yellow fever vaccination. The receptors here all came from a young man who received the YFV17D yellow fever vaccine. Each CDR3 is given without its conserved first and last residue.

V,CDR3
TRBV18,ASSPTRDNSPLH
TRBV7-2,ASSPTAMSSYNSPLH
TRBV4-1,ASSQLGTGGNQPQH
TRBV12-3/TRBV12-4,ASGTGDFQPQH
TRBV20-1,SASYSAGHNEQF
TRBV5-4,ASRLGGADTGELF
TRBV5-6,ASSLEVGGGWNTEAF
TRBV6-2/TRBV6-3,ASSQARELF
TRBV4-2,ASSQDVQGLNSEAF
TRBV10-3,AISESQGVGEAF
TRBV20-1,SARGRGTDTQY
TRBV5-4,ASSFNLNTGELF
TRBV7-2,ASSHRQGSTDTQY
TRBV3-1,ASSQDRLAGRDTGELF
TRBV4-1,ASSRGLVGNIQY
TRBV5-1,ASSLGASGGVQETQY
TRBV12-3/TRBV12-4,ASSSRGGQFWREQY
TRBV10-3,AISGGPRETQY
TRBV4-1,ASSQDPPGDASDTQY
TRBV6-5,ASSYSSDPAGKAGELF
TRBV4-3,ASSQETPGAGGEKY
TRBV28,ASTRSTDTQY
TRBV10-1,FCSAPTSGALINTGELF
TRBV7-2,ASSPGAAPYNEQF
TRBV7-6,ASSNRDRGTQETQY
TRBV5-1,ASSLGRETQY
TRBV4-3,ASSQETGRGLAERTDTQY
TRBV3-1,ASTPDRGNEAF
TRBV24-1,ATSQVDNEQF
TRBV20-1,SARDITYEQY
TRBV7-2,ASTGQGPDTQY
TRBV11-2,ASSLEEGVAEPTDTQY
TRBV18,ASSLRGLADNEQF
TRBV12-3/TRBV12-4,ASNPGNTEAF
TRBV12-3/TRBV12-4,ASRGMGSNQPQH
TRBV5-6,ASSYLGQGGDNEQF
TRBV3-1,ASSQVSGTGSLQETQY
TRBV4-2,ASSLRRDRAAKNIQY
TRBV7-2,ASSLGGWETQY
TRBV6-5,ASSRDGYGYT
TRBV20-1,SAAPGRSHEKLF
TRBV11-1,ASSLGGASLAKNIQY
TRBV20-1,SARGQGAGMQY
TRBV10-3,ATRTGLSGNTIY
TRBV28,ASSFGGTETQY
TRBV6-5,ASSPGVAGDNEQF
TRBV4-1,ASSRRGGLGTDTQY
TRBV30,AWSVPGAGYGYT
TRBV3-1,ASSVRGSDEQF
TRBV20-1,SARPPGTRSTGELF
TRBV15,ATSVQGAVNTEAF
TRBV5-4,ASSSPQGEETQY